Listed below are T cell receptor beta chains from one sample, sequenced in a study of shared clonotypes between healthy human individuals. Some clones are missing from TCRdb's copy, which holds only in-frame ones; the method was immunoSEQ multiplex PCR. There are some 1.5 million clones in the sample; more than 95% occur only once, and roughly 1.2% lies in the top ten. Sequenced sample: naive CD4+ T cells sorted from blood. The receptors come from a man aged 30 to 45 in good health. The CDR3 runs from the conserved cysteine through the conserved F or W. The order of the fields is J gene, clone size, V gene, D gene, CDR3 DNA, CDR3 protein. The D gene is left open where the match is weak. Not every row has a clone size; where given, it reads once, few, many or a size class.

j_call: TRBJ2-7
clone_size: -
v_call: TRBV9
d_call: TRBD2
cdr3_nt: TGTGCCAGCAGCGTAGGGGGACTAGCGGGAGGATTCGAGCAGTACTTC
cdr3_aa: CASSVGGLAGGFEQYF

j_call: TRBJ2-3
clone_size: -
v_call: TRBV11-2
d_call: -
cdr3_nt: TGTGCCAGCAGCCTGTCCGAGTCGAGCACAGATACGCAGTATTTT
cdr3_aa: CASSLSESSTDTQYF

j_call: TRBJ2-6
clone_size: -
v_call: TRBV9
d_call: -
cdr3_nt: TGTGCCAGCAGCGTAGCTACGATCGGGGAAGGCTCTGGGGCCAACGTCCTGACTTTC
cdr3_aa: CASSVATIGEGSGANVLTF

j_call: TRBJ1-1
clone_size: few
v_call: TRBV28
d_call: -
cdr3_nt: TGTGCCAGCAGTTTATCGGGATACACTGAAGCTTTCTTT
cdr3_aa: CASSLSGYTEAFF

j_call: TRBJ2-7
clone_size: once
v_call: TRBV15
d_call: -
cdr3_nt: TGTGCCACCAGCAGAGAAGCTCCCAGGGCGGGCGAGCAGTACTTC
cdr3_aa: CATSREAPRAGEQYF

j_call: TRBJ2-7
clone_size: once
v_call: TRBV27
d_call: -
cdr3_nt: TGTGCCAGCAGTTCGGGCCCAAGCTCCTACGAGCAGTACTTC
cdr3_aa: CASSSGPSSYEQYF

j_call: TRBJ1-2
clone_size: -
v_call: TRBV7-2
d_call: TRBD1
cdr3_nt: TGTGCCAGCAGCACACTCCGGGACAGGGGAAACTATGGCTACACCTTC
cdr3_aa: CASSTLRDRGNYGYTF

j_call: TRBJ1-2
clone_size: -
v_call: TRBV7-3
d_call: TRBD1
cdr3_nt: TGTGCCAGCAGTTTGGGACAGGGGAATGGCTACACCTTC
cdr3_aa: CASSLGQGNGYTF

j_call: TRBJ1-5
clone_size: once
v_call: TRBV28
d_call: -
cdr3_nt: TGTGCCAGCAGTTTGGACCGCAATCAGCCCCAGCATTTT
cdr3_aa: CASSLDRNQPQHF

j_call: TRBJ2-3
clone_size: -
v_call: TRBV10-3
d_call: -
cdr3_nt: TGTGCCATGAGGAAAGGACTTTCCCCCACAGATACGCAGTATTTT
cdr3_aa: CAMRKGLSPTDTQYF

j_call: TRBJ1-4
clone_size: -
v_call: TRBV5-1
d_call: -
cdr3_nt: TGCGCCAGCAGCTTGGATGGATTGGAAAAACTGTTTTTT
cdr3_aa: CASSLDGLEKLFF

j_call: TRBJ1-1
clone_size: -
v_call: TRBV6-4
d_call: -
cdr3_nt: TGTGCCAGCAGTACTCAGGGGACTGAAGCTTTCTTT
cdr3_aa: CASSTQGTEAFF

j_call: TRBJ2-1
clone_size: -
v_call: TRBV7-2
d_call: -
cdr3_nt: TGTGCCAGCAGCTTAGCGCTCGGGCACAATGAGCAGTTCTTC
cdr3_aa: CASSLALGHNEQFF

j_call: TRBJ2-3
clone_size: -
v_call: TRBV7-9
d_call: TRBD1
cdr3_nt: TGTGCCAGCAGCCCAGGGACAGGGTACACAGATACGCAGTATTTT
cdr3_aa: CASSPGTGYTDTQYF

j_call: TRBJ2-7
clone_size: -
v_call: TRBV6-5
d_call: TRBD1
cdr3_nt: TGTGCCAGCAGCCCTACGGGACAGGGCACCTACGAGCAGTACTTC
cdr3_aa: CASSPTGQGTYEQYF